These 18 T cell receptor beta chains came from one sample sequenced in a study of T-cell reconstitution after alpha-beta-depleted transplantation in children. A TCRbeta library incorporating unique molecular identifiers was prepared. TCRdb reprocessed the PCR reads with MiXCR, giving one entry per CDR3 protein. The table includes around 670,000 distinct CDR3 sequences, 10% to 15% detected once. The sample was PBMCs, taken before TCRalphabeta/CD19-depleted stem cell transplant. The source of these receptors is a girl aged 2-10 years with congenital amegakaryocytic thrombocytopenia, due to receive a stem cell transplant.

As concerns this clonotype: This clone may be a read error of a much larger clone one base away. The CDR3 sequence: CASFSELAGWWTGELFF. DNA of the CDR3: TGCGCCAGCTTTTCAGAACTAGCTGGGTGGTGGACCGGGGAGCTGTTTTTT. The chain uses TRBV10-2 and TRBJ2-2, with a weak D call TRBD2 (6 bases). CDR1 and CDR2 from the germline V gene are WSHSY and SAAADI. This CDR3 contains 17 residues. V lost 8 bases and J lost 5, with 24 bases in between.

There are a few counts of this clonotype. This chain links TRBV5-1 with TRBJ2-3; D ambiguous. CDR3 size: 13 residues. The V end was cut by 0 bases, the J end by 3 bases, with 5 bases between. Germline CDR1 reads SGHRS; CDR2 reads YFSETQ. CDR3 residues: CASSLATTDTQYF. DNA of the CDR3: TGCGCCAGCAGCTTGGCGACAACAGATACGCAGTATTTT. Drawing the rest from reference TRBV5-1 and TRBJ2-3, the complete variable domain is KAGVTQTPRYLIKTRGQQVTLSCSPISGHRSVSWYQQTPGQGLQFLFEYFSETQRNKGNFPGRFSGRQFSNSRSEMNVSTLELGDSALYLCASSLATTDTQYFGPGTRLTVL.

As regards this clonotype: A much larger clone lies a single base off, so this may be a read error. This rearrangement joins TRBV7-2 to TRBJ2-7, with 7 bases matching TRBD1. This CDR3 spans 16 amino acids. CDR1 SGHTA and CDR2 FQGNSA come from the germline V gene. CDR3 amino acids: CASSRRPGTESYEQSF. In DNA form, the CDR3 reads TGTGCCAGCAGTCGTCGACCCGGGACAGAGTCCTACGAGCAGTCCTTC.

This clonotype was detected a few times. V is TRBV29-1 and J is TRBJ2-1; TRBD1 is a possible D gene (5 bases). CDR1 SQVTM and CDR2 ANQGSEA come from the germline V gene. The CDR3 runs to 15 residues. Trimming left V 0 bases short and J 7 bases short, with 16 bases between. The CDR3 spells CSVEEGVQVGNEQFF. In nucleotides, the CDR3 is TGCAGCGTTGAAGAAGGGGTACAGGTCGGGAATGAGCAGTTCTTC.

This clonotype showed up just a few times. A much larger clone differs by one base, so this may be a read error. This sequence joins TRBV25-1 and TRBJ2-7, with D unresolved. CDR3 length: 11 residues. The V end was cut by 3 bases, the J end by 6 bases, with 6 bases between. Germline assignment: CDR1 MGHDK and CDR2 SYGVNS. For the CDR3, the DNA is TGTGCCAGCAGTGACAGCGCCGAGCAGTACTTC. Translation: CASSDSAEQYF.

V gene TRBV29-1 combines with J gene TRBJ2-6; TRBD1 aligns across 7 bases. Germline CDR1 reads SQVTM; CDR2 reads ANQGSEA. The CDR3 sequence is 16 residues long. V was clipped by 6 bases and J by 4 bases; unmatched bases: 12. CDR3 in DNA: TGCAGCGTGACCGGGACAGAGGTTAAGGGGGCCAACGTCCTGACTTTC. Encoded protein: CSVTGTEVKGANVLTF.

J is TRBJ2-1 and V is TRBV5-5, with D unresolved. V dropped 3 bases and J dropped 7 bases, with 20 bases sitting between them. Germline assignment: CDR1 SGHKS and CDR2 YYEKEE (reference sequence). This CDR3 has 16 residues. The chain's CDR3 is CASSSDLVGFINEQFF. CDR3 DNA sequence: TGTGCCAGCAGCTCAGATTTAGTCGGATTTATTAATGAGCAGTTCTTC.

V gene TRBV9 combines with J gene TRBJ2-1, with TRBD2 identical over 11 bases. The J segment lost 4 bases and the V segment lost 3 bases, leaving 6 bases of the junction unmatched. CDR1 is SGDLS and CDR2 is YYNGEE in the germline V gene. The CDR3 extends over 16 amino acids. The CDR3 DNA reads as TGTGCCAGCAGCGACCCGGGACTAGCGGTGTACAATGAGCAGTTCTTC. Protein product: CASSDPGLAVYNEQFF.

This clonotype was picked up one time. A much larger clone lies one base from this, so it may be a read error. The chain is built from TRBV5-1 and TRBJ1-2; 7 positions match TRBD1. Unmatched junction bases numbered 17, after V lost 2 bases and J lost 4 bases. Germline V gives CDR1 SGHRS, CDR2 YFSETQ. The CDR3 extends over 18 amino acids. The chain's CDR3 is CASSFTGATSSDAYGYTF. The CDR3 DNA reads TGCGCCAGCAGCTTCACAGGGGCAACCTCCTCGGACGCCTATGGCTACACCTTC.

In its sample, this clonotype was seen a few times. The V gene is TRBV7-9, the J gene TRBJ2-1; D unresolved. This CDR3 spans 14 amino acids. The germline gives CDR1 SEHNR, CDR2 FQNEAQ (reference sequence). Deletions cut 5 bases from V and 7 bases from J, with 15 bases between. CDR3 amino acids: CASSLRPQENEQFF. In DNA form, the CDR3 reads TGTGCCAGCAGCCTTAGACCTCAGGAAAATGAGCAGTTCTTC.

The chain is built from TRBV5-1 and TRBJ2-7; D could derive from TRBD1 or TRBD2 (5 bases each). Germline loops: CDR1 SGHRS, CDR2 YFSETQ. The CDR3 consists of 15 residues. The V and J ends lost 0 bases and 1 base respectively, with 11 bases between them. The CDR3 DNA sequence: TGCGCCAGCAGCTTGGCGGAAGGGGAGTCCTACGAGCAGTACTTC. It specifies CASSLAEGESYEQYF.

This clonotype was seen repeatedly, ten times or more. V and J are TRBV25-1 and TRBJ2-7; D is unclear. CDR1 is MGHDK, CDR2 SYGVNS, per germline. Trimming took off 8 bases at V and 5 bases at J, with 10 bases between the two ends. The CDR3 length is 11 residues. CDR3 nucleotides: TGTGCCAGCTCGAACGCCCACGAGCAGTACTTC. Translation: CASSNAHEQYF.

This clonotype was found many times. V and J are TRBV29-1 and TRBJ2-7; TRBD1 matches 9 bases. Germline CDR1 SQVTM, CDR2 ANQGSEA. With V trimmed by 6 bases and J by 2 bases, 8 bases remained unmatched. The CDR3 is made up of 14 amino acids. The CDR3 bases are TGCAGCGTCCGGACAGGGGTCGTAGCCTACGAGCAGTACTTC. Translation gives CSVRTGVVAYEQYF.

This clonotype was observed at least ten times. The rearrangement links TRBV5-5 to TRBJ1-5; D unclear. Per the germline V gene, CDR1 is SGHKS and CDR2 is YYEKEE (reference sequence). V shed 1 base and J shed 5 bases, with 7 bases lying between them. The CDR3 extends over 13 amino acids. DNA for the CDR3: TGTGCCAGCAGCTTGAATTTCGATCAGCCCCAGCATTTT. This encodes CASSLNFDQPQHF.

The J gene is TRBJ2-3, the V gene TRBV10-3; the D call may be TRBD1 or TRBD2 (5 bases each). The germline gives CDR1 ENHRY, CDR2 SYGVKD. The CDR3 has 14 residues. V was cut by 6 bases and J by 2 bases, with 12 bases left in between. The CDR3 here is CAISEGMFTDTQYF. The CDR3 nucleotides are TGTGCCATCAGCGAGGGGATGTTCACAGATACGCAGTATTTT.

Note on this clonotype: This may be a read error: a much more frequent sequence differs by one nucleotide. This rearrangement joins TRBV5-1 to TRBJ2-7; TRBD2 agrees at 9 bases. CDR3 length equals 14 residues. Looked up from germline, CDR1 is SGHRS and CDR2 is YFSETQ. The CDR3 loop reads CASTFAGGTYVQYF. CDR3 nucleotides: TGCGCCAGTACCTTTGCGGGAGGGACCTACGTGCAGTACTTC.

This clonotype was counted between two and nine times. This may be a read error: a much more frequent sequence differs by one nucleotide. The chain has TRBV5-1 and TRBJ1-1; TRBD1 agrees at 7 bases. The ends lost 0 bases at V and 5 bases at J; junction bases unmatched: 4. Germline V gives CDR1 SGHRS, CDR2 YFSETQ. CDR3 size: 14 residues. For the CDR3, the DNA is TGCGCCAGCAGCTTGGGACAGGGCGAAACTGAAGCTTTCTTT. Translated: CASSLGQGETEAFF.

This clonotype has only a few counts. V usage is TRBV5-5 and J usage is TRBJ2-3; D tentatively fits TRBD1 or TRBD2 (5 bases each). The germline V gene encodes CDR1 SGHKS and CDR2 YYEKEE (reference sequence). The CDR3 totals 15 residues. Trimming removed 0 bases at V and 4 bases at J, with 12 bases between. In nucleotides, the CDR3 is TGTGCCAGCAGCTTGGCCAGCTTGGGGGCAGATACGCAGTATTTT. Amino acid sequence: CASSLASLGADTQYF.